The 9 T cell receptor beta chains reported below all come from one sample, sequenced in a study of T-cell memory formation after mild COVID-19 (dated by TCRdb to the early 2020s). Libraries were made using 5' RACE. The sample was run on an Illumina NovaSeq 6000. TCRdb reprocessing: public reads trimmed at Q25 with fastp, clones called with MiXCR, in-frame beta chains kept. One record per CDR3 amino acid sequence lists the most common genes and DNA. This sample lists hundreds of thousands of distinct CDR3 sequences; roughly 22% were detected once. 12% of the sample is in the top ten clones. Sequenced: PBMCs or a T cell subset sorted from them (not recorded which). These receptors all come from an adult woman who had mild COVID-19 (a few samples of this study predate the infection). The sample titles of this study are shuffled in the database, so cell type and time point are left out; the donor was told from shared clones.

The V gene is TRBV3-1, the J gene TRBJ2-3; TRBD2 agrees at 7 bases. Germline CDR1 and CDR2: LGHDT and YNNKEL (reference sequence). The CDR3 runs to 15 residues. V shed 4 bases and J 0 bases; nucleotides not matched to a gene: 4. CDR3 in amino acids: CASSLFGGSTDTQYF. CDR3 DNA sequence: TGTGCCAGCAGCCTCTTCGGGGGGAGCACAGATACGCAGTATTTT.

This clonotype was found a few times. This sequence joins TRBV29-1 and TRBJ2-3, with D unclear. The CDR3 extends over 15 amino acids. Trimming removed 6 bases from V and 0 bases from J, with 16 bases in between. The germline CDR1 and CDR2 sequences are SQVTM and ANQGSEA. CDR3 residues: CSVLGASVSTDTQYF. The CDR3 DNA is TGCAGCGTACTTGGCGCCTCGGTTAGCACAGATACGCAGTATTTT.

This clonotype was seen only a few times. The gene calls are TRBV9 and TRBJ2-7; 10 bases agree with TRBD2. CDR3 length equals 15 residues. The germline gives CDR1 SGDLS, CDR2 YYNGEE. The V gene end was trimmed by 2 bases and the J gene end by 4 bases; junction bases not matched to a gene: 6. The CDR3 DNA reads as TGTGCCAGCAGCGTTGGGCTAGCGGGAGAGTACGAGCAGTACTTC. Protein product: CASSVGLAGEYEQYF.

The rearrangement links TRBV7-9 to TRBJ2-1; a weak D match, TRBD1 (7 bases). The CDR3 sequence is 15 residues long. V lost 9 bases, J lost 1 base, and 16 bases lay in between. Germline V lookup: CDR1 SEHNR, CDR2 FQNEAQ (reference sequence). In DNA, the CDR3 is TGTGCCAGTACCCAGGGGGAGGCTTCCTACAATGAGCAGTTCTTC. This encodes CASTQGEASYNEQFF.

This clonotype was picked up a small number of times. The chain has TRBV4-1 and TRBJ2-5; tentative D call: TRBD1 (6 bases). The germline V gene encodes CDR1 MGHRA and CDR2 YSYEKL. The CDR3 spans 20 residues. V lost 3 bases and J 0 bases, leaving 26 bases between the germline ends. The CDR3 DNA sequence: TGCGCCAGCAGCCAGGGCCTAGTTTATCTTGGAGCAGGGGACCAAGAGACCCAGTACTTC. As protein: CASSQGLVYLGAGDQETQYF.

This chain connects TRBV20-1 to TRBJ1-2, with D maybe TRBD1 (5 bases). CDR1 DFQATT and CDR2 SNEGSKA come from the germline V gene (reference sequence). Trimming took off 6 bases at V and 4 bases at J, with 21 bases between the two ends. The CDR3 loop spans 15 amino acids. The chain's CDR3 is CSAETSREGTYGYTF. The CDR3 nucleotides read TGCAGTGCCGAGACGTCCCGGGAAGGGACCTATGGCTACACCTTC.

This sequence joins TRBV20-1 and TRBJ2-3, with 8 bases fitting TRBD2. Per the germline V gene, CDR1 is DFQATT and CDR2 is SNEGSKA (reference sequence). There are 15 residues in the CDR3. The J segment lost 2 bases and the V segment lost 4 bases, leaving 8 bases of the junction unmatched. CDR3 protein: CSANDIAGLTDTQYF. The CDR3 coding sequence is TGCAGTGCTAATGATATAGCGGGACTCACAGATACGCAGTATTTT.

The CDR3 is CASSSGQRDPRAFF. CDR3 nucleotides: TGCGCCAGCAGCTCCGGACAGCGTGACCCGCGAGCTTTCTTT. The V gene is TRBV5-1, the J gene TRBJ1-1; D is perhaps TRBD1 (6 bases). The CDR3 is made up of 14 amino acids. Between the trimmed V and J ends, which lost 3 bases and 10 bases, there was a span of 19 bases. Germline V gives CDR1 SGHRS, CDR2 YFSETQ.

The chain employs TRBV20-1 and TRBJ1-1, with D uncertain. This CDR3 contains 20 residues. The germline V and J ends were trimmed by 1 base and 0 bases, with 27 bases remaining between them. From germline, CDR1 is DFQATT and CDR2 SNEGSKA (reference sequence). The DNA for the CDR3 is TGCAGTGCTAGAGCGCTGTTTGGTACGGGGAGGTCTGGCGTGAACACTGAAGCTTTCTTT. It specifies CSARALFGTGRSGVNTEAFF.